This is a list of T cell receptor beta chains from one sample in a study of response to subunit inactivated influenza vaccine. TCRdb re-called the RT-PCR reads with MiXCR, one entry per CDR3 protein. The data hold over 300,000 distinct CDR3 sequences, with 21% observed a single time. Here the sequenced sample was PBMCs from blood, taken about 19 months after vaccination. The receptors were sampled from a man between 50 and 69 years old who received an inactivated influenza vaccine. The conserved cysteine and the conserved F or W are not part of the CDR3 here. The D gene is left open where the match is weak. Size values are once, few and many counts, or a class for expanded clones, and some rows have none.

size	V	J	D	CDR3
-	TRBV11-1	TRBJ2-7	TRBD1	ASSLQGAMYEQY
-	TRBV11-2	TRBJ2-7	-	ASSLSRISYEQY
-	TRBV19	TRBJ2-3	-	ASSIQTTDTQY
-	TRBV10-3	TRBJ2-3	-	ATQSTDTQY
-	TRBV19	TRBJ1-1	TRBD1	ASTRRGVTEAF
-	TRBV19	TRBJ2-2	-	ASSIRTGTGELF
many	TRBV2	TRBJ1-1	TRBD1	ASSEIALDRGLENTEAF
-	TRBV7-2	TRBJ2-1	-	ASSATLTAKLGNEQF
-	TRBV27	TRBJ2-1	-	ASSITRVSSYNEQF
-	TRBV20-1	TRBJ2-1	-	SASNFAREQF
-	TRBV7-2	TRBJ1-1	-	ASSQAGGLNTEAF
-	TRBV5-1	TRBJ1-1	-	ASSGDRFRNTEAF
-	TRBV6-5	TRBJ1-2	TRBD1	ASRDSKTGGNGYT
few	TRBV5-6	TRBJ2-2	-	ASRLGPIGPGELF
-	TRBV29-1	TRBJ2-1	TRBD1	SVQGARNEQF
-	TRBV2	TRBJ2-2	-	ASSGNRYTGELF
-	TRBV19	TRBJ1-2	-	ASSSGGVGDPFVYGYT
-	TRBV28	TRBJ2-1	TRBD1	ASRGQGQNEQF
-	TRBV7-2	TRBJ1-5	-	ASSTNGFGQPQH
many	TRBV12-3/TRBV12-4	TRBJ1-5	-	ASSWGKDQPQH
-	TRBV4-2	TRBJ1-5	-	ASSQEQTSNQPQH
few	TRBV7-6	TRBJ1-4	TRBD1	ASSRTDRATNEKLF
few	TRBV29-1	TRBJ2-7	-	SVKGWRVEQY
few	TRBV20-1	TRBJ2-2	-	SARDPRAGTNTGELF
few	TRBV13	TRBJ2-5	TRBD2	ASSAVGERESPQETQY
-	TRBV29-1	TRBJ1-1	-	SASQMNTEAF
-	TRBV20-1	TRBJ2-1	-	SFPGISYNEQF
-	TRBV10-2	TRBJ2-1	-	ASSEGEMYEQF
-	TRBV6-2/TRBV6-3	TRBJ2-7	-	ASTNGGHLATYEQY
-	TRBV7-9	TRBJ2-5	-	ASSLTLGIQETQY
-	TRBV4-1	TRBJ2-3	-	ASRSEYQGSYGTQY
-	TRBV21-1	TRBJ2-7	-	ASTTNTRTNYDEQY